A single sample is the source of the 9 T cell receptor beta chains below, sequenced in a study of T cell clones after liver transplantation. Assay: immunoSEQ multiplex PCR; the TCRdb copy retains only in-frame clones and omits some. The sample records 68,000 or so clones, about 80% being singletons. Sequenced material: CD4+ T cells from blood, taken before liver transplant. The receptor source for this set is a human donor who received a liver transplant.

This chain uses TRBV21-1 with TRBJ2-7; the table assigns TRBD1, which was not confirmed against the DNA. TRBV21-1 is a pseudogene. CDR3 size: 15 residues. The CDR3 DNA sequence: TGTGCCAGCAGCAAAGGGATAGGGGAAGGGGTCGAGCAGTACTTC. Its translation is CASSKGIGEGVEQYF.

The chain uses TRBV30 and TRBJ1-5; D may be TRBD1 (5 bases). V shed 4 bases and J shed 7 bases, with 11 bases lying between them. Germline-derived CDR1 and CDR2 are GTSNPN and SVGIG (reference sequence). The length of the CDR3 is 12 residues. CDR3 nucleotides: TGTGCCTGGAATCAGGGTAGACAGCCCCAGCATTTT. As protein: CAWNQGRQPQHF.

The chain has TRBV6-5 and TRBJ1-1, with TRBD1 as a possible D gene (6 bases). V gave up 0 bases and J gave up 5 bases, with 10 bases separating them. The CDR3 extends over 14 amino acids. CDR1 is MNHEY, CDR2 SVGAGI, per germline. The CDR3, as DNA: TGTGCCAGCAGTTACTCCCAGGGGAAAACTGAAGCTTTCTTT. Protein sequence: CASSYSQGKTEAFF.

The CDR3 here is CASSSSSSGSSYNEQFF. DNA of the CDR3: TGTGCCAGCAGCTCCTCCTCTAGCGGGAGTTCCTACAATGAGCAGTTCTTC. The gene calls are TRBV9 and TRBJ2-1, with 10 bases fitting TRBD2. This CDR3 comprises 17 residues. J gave up 1 base and V 4 bases, and 8 bases lay outside the gene matches. Germline loops: CDR1 SGDLS, CDR2 YYNGEE.

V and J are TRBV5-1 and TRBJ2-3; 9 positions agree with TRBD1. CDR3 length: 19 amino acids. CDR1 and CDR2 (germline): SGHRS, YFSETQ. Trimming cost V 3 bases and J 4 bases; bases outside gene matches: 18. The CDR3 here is CASSSTSPGTGKRADTQYF. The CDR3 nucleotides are TGCGCCAGCAGCTCCACCAGTCCCGGGACAGGGAAGAGGGCAGATACGCAGTATTTT.

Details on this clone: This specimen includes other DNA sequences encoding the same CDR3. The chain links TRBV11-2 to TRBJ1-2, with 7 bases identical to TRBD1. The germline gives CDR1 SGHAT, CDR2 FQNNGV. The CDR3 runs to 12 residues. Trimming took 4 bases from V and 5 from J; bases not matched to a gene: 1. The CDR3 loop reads CASSWDSYGYTF. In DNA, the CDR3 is TGTGCCAGCAGCTGGGACAGTTATGGCTACACCTTC.

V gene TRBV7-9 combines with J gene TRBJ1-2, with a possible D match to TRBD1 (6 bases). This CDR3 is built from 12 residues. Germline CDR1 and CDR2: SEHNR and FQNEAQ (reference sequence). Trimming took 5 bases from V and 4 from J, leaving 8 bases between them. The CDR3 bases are TGTGCCAGCAGCCCAGGGGCCTATGGCTACACCTTC. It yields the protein CASSPGAYGYTF.

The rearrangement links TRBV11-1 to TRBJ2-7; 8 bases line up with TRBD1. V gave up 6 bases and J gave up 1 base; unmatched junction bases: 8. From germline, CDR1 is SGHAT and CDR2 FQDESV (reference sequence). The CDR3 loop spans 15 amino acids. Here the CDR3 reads CASSQDRDVSYEQYF. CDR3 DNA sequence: TGTGCCAGCAGTCAGGACAGGGACGTTTCCTACGAGCAGTACTTC. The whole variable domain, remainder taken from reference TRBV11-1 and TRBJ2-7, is EAEVAQSPRYKITEKSQAVAFWCDPISGHATLYWYRQILGQGPELLVQFQDESVVDDSQLPKDRFSAERLKGVDSTLKIQPAELGDSAMYLCASSQDRDVSYEQYFGPGTRLTVT.

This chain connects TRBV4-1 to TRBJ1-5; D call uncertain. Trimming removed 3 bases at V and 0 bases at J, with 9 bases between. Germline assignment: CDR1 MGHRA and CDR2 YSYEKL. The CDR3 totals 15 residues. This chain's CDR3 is CASSQAEYSNQPQHF. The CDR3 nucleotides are TGCGCCAGCAGCCAGGCAGAGTATAGCAATCAGCCCCAGCATTTT.